This paragraph covers one T cell receptor (beta chain) sequence. This specimen belongs to a study of blood T cell repertoires in COVID-19. Source study methods: It was from reference gene primer amplification that nucleated cell counts were estimated. Libraries were prepared by immunoSEQ multiplex PCR; TCRdb keeps only in-frame clonotypes and omits some of them. The DNA was the basis for D and trimming; V, J and clone size are from that table. The data contain approximately 150,000 clones, 80% to 90% of them singletons. The CDR3 consists of 16 residues. After removal of 8 bases from V and 5 bases from J, the junction contained 15 bases not matched to a gene. Per germline, CDR1 MNHNY and CDR2 SVGAGI (reference sequence).

Sequencing used peripheral blood. The chain is built from TRBV6-6 and TRBJ2-1; 7 bases are shared with TRBD2. This receptor was taken from a woman in her fifties or sixties with active COVID-19. The CDR3 loop is CASLRGVPGWNNEQFF. Here the CDR3 DNA reads TGTGCCAGCCTACGGGGGGTCCCGGGATGGAACAATGAGCAGTTCTTC.